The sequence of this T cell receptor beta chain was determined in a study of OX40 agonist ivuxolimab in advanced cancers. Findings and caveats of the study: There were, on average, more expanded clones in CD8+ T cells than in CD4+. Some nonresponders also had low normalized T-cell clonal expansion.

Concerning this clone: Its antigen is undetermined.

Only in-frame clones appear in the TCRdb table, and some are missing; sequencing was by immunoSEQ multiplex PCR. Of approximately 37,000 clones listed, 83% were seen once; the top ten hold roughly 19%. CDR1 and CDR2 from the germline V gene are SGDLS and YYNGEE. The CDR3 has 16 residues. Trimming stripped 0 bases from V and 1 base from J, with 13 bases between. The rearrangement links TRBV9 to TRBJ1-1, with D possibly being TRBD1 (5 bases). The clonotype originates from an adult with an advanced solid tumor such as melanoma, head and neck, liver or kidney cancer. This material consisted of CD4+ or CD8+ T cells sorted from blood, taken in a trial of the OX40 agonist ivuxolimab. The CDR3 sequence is CASSVGGVLGNTEAFF. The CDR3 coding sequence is TGTGCCAGCAGCGTAGGGGGGGTGTTAGGGAACACTGAAGCTTTCTTT.